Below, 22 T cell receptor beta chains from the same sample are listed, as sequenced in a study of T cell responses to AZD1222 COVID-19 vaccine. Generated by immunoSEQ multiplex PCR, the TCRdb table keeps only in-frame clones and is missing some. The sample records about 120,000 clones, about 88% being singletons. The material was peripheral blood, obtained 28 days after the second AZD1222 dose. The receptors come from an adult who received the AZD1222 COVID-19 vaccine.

CDR3 in DNA: TGTGCCACCAGCAGAGGCGGACAGACAGTAAAGCAGTTCTTC. Residues: CATSRGGQTVKQFF. V usage is TRBV15 and J usage is TRBJ2-1, with a possible D match to TRBD1 (6 bases). V dropped 1 base and J dropped 11 bases, with 15 bases sitting between them. The CDR3 loop spans 14 amino acids. Per germline, CDR1 LNHNV and CDR2 YYDKDF (reference sequence).

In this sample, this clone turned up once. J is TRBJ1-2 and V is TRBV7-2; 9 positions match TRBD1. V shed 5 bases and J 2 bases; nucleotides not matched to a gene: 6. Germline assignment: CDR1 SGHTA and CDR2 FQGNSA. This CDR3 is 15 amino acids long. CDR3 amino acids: CASSQQQGANYGYTF. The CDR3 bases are TGTGCCAGCAGCCAACAACAGGGGGCAAACTATGGCTACACCTTC.

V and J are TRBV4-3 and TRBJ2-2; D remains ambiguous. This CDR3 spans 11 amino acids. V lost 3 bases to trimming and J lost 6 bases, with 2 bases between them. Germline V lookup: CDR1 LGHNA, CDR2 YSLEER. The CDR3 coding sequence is TGCGCCAGCAGCCAGGCCGGGGAGCTGTTTTTT. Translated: CASSQAGELFF.

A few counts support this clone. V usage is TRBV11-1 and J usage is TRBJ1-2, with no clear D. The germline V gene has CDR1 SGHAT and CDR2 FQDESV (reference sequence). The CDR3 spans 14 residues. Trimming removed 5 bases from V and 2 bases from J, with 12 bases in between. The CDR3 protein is CASSPRRENYGYTF. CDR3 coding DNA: TGTGCCAGCAGCCCAAGGCGGGAAAACTATGGCTACACCTTC.

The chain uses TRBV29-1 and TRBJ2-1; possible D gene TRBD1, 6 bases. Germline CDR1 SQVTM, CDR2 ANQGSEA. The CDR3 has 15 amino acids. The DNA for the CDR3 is TGCAGTGGGACATTTGGAAGGGGTACCTACAATGAGCAGTTCTTC. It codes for CSGTFGRGTYNEQFF.

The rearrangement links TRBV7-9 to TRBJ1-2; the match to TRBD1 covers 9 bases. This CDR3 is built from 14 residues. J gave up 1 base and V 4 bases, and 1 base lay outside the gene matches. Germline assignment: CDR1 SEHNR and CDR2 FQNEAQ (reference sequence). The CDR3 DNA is TGTGCCAGCAGCTACAGGGGGCTTAACTATGGCTACACCTTC. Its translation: CASSYRGLNYGYTF.

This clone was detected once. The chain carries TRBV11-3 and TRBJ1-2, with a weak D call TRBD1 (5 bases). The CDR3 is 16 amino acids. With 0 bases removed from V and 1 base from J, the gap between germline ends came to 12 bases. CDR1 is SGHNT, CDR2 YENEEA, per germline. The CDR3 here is CASSLELFRDNYGYTF. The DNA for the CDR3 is TGTGCCAGCAGCTTAGAGCTCTTCAGGGATAACTATGGCTACACCTTC. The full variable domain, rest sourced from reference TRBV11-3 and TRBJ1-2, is EAGVVQSPRYKIIEKKQPVAFWCNPISGHNTLYWYLQNLGQGPELLIRYENEEAVDDSQLPKDRFSAERLKGVDSTLKIQPAELGDSAVYLCASSLELFRDNYGYTFGSGTRLTVV.

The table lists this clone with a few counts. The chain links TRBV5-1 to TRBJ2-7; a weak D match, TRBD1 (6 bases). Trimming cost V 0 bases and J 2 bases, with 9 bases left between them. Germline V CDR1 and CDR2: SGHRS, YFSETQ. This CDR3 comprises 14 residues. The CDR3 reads CASSLEQGTYEQYF. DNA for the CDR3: TGCGCCAGCAGCTTGGAACAGGGTACCTACGAGCAGTACTTC.

CDR3 amino acids: CASSNIFLAGGLYF. The CDR3 DNA reads as TGTGCCAGCAGCAACATATTCCTAGCGGGGGGTCTATACTTC. V and J are TRBV21-1 and TRBJ2-7; the table assigns TRBD2, which was not confirmed against the DNA. TRBV21-1 is reported as a pseudogene. The CDR3 sequence is 14 residues long.

CDR3 nucleotide sequence: TGTGCCAGCAGCCCTGCCGGACTTACCTCCTACAATGAGCAGTTCTTC. Translated, it gives CASSPAGLTSYNEQFF. The rearrangement links TRBV7-9 to TRBJ2-1, with D tentatively TRBD2 (5 bases). The CDR3 totals 16 residues. V was pared by 5 bases and J by 0 bases, with 14 bases between. Germline V lookup: CDR1 SEHNR, CDR2 FQNEAQ (reference sequence). Full variable domain (outside the CDR3, taken from reference TRBV7-9 and TRBJ2-1): DTGVSQNPRHKITKRGQNVTFRCDPISEHNRLYWYRQTLGQGPEFLTYFQNEAQLEKSRLLSDRFSAERPKGSFSTLEIQRTEQGDSAMYLCASSPAGLTSYNEQFFGPGTRLTVL.

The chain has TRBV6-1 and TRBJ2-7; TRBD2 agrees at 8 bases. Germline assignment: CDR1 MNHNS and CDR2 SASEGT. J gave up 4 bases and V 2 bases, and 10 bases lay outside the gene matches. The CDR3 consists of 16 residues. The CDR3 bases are TGTGCCAGCAGTGAAAACGTGCGGGGGGCTTTTTACGAGCAGTACTTC. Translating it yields CASSENVRGAFYEQYF.

The CDR3 DNA follows: TGTGCCAGTAGTCCACGGACAGGGGAACAGCCCCAGCATTTT. Translating it yields CASSPRTGEQPQHF. The chain carries TRBV19 and TRBJ1-5; the match to TRBD1 covers 9 bases. The CDR3 spans 14 residues. V dropped 5 bases and J dropped 7; count of bases not matched to a gene: 6. The V gene's germline CDR1 is LNHDA and CDR2 SQIVND (reference sequence).

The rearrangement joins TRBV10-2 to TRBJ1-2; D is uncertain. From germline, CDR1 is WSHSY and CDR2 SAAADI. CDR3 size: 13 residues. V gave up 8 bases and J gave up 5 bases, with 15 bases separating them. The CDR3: CASGAPGAYGYTF. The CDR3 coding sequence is TGCGCCAGCGGCGCTCCTGGCGCTTATGGCTACACCTTC.

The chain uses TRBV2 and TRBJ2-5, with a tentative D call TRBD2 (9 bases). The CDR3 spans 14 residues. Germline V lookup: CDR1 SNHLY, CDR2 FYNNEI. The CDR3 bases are TGTGCTTCACAGGGGGGACTAGCCGGGGAGACCCAGTACTTC. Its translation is CASQGGLAGETQYF.

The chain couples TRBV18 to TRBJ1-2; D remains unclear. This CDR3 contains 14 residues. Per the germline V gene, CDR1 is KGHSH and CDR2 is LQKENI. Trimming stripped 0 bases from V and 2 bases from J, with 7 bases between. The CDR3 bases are TGTGCCAGCTCACCACCTCCTTCCAACTATGGCTACACCTTC. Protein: CASSPPPSNYGYTF.

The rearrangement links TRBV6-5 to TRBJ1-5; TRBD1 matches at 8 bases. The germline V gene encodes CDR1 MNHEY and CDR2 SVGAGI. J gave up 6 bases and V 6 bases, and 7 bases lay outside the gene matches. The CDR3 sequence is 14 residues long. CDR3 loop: CASSKTGEGQPQHF. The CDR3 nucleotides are TGTGCCAGCAGCAAGACAGGGGAAGGTCAGCCCCAGCATTTT.

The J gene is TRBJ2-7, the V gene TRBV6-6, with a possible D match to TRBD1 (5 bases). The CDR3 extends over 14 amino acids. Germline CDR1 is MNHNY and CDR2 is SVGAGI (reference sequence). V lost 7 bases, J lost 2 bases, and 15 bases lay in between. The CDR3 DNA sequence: TGTGCCAGCAACCCCCCGGACAAAGCCTACGAGCAGTACTTC. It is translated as CASNPPDKAYEQYF.

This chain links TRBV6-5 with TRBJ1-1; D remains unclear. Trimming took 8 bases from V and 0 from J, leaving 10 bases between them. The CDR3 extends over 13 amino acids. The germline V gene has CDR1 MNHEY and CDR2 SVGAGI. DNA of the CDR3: TGTGCCAGCGGGGAACCGTTGAACACTGAAGCTTTCTTT. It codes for CASGEPLNTEAFF.

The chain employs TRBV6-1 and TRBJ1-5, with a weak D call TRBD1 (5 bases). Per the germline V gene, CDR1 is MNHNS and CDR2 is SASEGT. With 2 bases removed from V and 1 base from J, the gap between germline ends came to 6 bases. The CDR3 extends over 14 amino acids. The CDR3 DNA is TGTGCCAGCAGTGAATGGGGGAGCAATCAGCCCCAGCATTTT. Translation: CASSEWGSNQPQHF.

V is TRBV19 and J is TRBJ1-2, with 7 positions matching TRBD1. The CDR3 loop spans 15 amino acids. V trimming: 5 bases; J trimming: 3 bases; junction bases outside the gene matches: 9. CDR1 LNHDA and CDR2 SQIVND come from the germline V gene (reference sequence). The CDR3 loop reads CASSQRTGWDYGYTF. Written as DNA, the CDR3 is TGTGCCAGTAGTCAAAGGACAGGCTGGGACTATGGCTACACCTTC.

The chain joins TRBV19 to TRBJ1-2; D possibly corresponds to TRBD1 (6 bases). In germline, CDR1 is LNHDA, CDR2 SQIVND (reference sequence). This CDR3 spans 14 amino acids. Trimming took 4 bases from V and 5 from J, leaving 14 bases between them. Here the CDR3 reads CASSTKGGFYGYTF. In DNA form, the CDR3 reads TGTGCCAGTAGTACCAAGGGGGGCTTTTATGGCTACACCTTC.

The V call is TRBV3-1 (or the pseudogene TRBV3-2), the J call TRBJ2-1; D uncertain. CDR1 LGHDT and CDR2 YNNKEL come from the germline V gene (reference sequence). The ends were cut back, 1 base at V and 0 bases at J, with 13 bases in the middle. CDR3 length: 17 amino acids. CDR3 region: CASSQGGLVSSYNEQFF. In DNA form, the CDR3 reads TGTGCCAGCAGCCAAGGCGGTCTCGTGAGCTCCTACAATGAGCAGTTCTTC.